This entry features one T cell receptor beta chain sequence. This clonotype has a handful of counts. No cognate antigen has been identified for it. No base quality values were provided; no much bigger clone lies one nucleotide off. The data derive from a study of T-cell reconstitution after alpha-beta-depleted transplantation in children (dated by TCRdb to the mid-2010s). For the wider study: Using TCR repertoire profiling, the study followed T-cell immune reconstitution in a quantitative way in children after TCRalphabeta/CD19-depleted allogeneic hematopoietic cell transplantation. The research as a whole found: In some patients, the high TCRbeta diversity seen at day 60 was put down to recipient T cells and intrathymic progenitors that had survived conditioning. Over the following months the frequencies of hyperexpanded clones went down, and after one year T-cell counts and TCRbeta diversity were mostly credited to newly produced T cells. Apparently early alphabetaT-cell count recovery about two months after transplant reportedly relied on only several hundred rapidly expanded clones derived from non-depleted graft cells.

Library creation used PCR. The instrument was an Illumina HiSeq 2500. To normalize quantification of the TCRbeta repertoire, the TCR libraries were built with molecular barcoding that relied on unique molecular identifiers. The public reads were run again by TCRdb, first through fastp at Q25 and then through MiXCR, and only productive beta chains were kept. For every CDR3 protein sequence, its rows merge into one entry that carries the most common genes and DNA. Recorded for this sample are roughly 790,000 distinct CDR3 sequences; about 15% of them occurred a single time. The top ten hold approximately 5% of the sample. V is clipped by 2 bases and J by 2 bases, and the sequence between their germline boundaries is 13 bases long. Taken from the germline V gene, the CDR1 and CDR2 loops are SNHLY and FYNNEI. Its CDR3 holds 16 amino acids, cysteine through phenylalanine. Only the CDR3 part of the read is kept: 48 bases, read in frame from the first base.

The sample's treatment or condition, from its label and the paper: allogeneic hematopoietic cell transplantation with graft depleted of TCRalphabeta T cells and CD19 B cells. TCRalphabeta/CD19-depleted allogeneic hematopoietic cell grafts were given to the transplant recipients, all of whom were children. The chain is made from TRBV2 and TRBJ2-1; the D gene is possibly TRBD1, with 6 bases matching. The sequences come from PBMCs, mostly from graft donor cells, collected 360 days after TCRalphabeta/CD19-depleted stem cell transplant. This clonotype was sampled from a male patient between 10 and 17 years old who had a stem cell transplant for acute lymphoblastic leukemia, so the T cells may come from the graft donor. The CDR3 in this case is CASSERGTHTYNEQFF. The nucleotides are TGTGCCAGCAGTGAAAGGGGGACGCACACCTACAATGAGCAGTTCTTC. With the portions outside the CDR3 filled from the reference TRBV2 and TRBJ2-1 genes, the complete variable region becomes EPEVTQTPSHQVTQMGQEVILRCVPISNHLYFYWYRQILGQKVEFLVSFYNNEISEKSEIFDDQFSVERPDGSNFTLKIRSTKLEDSAMYFCASSERGTHTYNEQFFGPGTRLTVL.